One sample yielded the 28 T cell receptor beta chains listed below, sequenced in a study of shared clonotypes between healthy human individuals. Here immunoSEQ multiplex PCR was the method, and the copy in TCRdb shows in-frame clones only, minus some. The table lists 450,000 to 600,000 clones, approximately 79% of them singletons. Sequencing input: PBMCs. The receptor set was obtained from a woman aged 40 to 55 in good health. Some clones in this sample may be carry-over from other donors' samples.

The V and J genes are TRBV27 and TRBJ2-1, with 9 bases fitting TRBD2. Germline V gives CDR1 MNHEY, CDR2 SMNVEV (reference sequence). The CDR3 has 16 amino acids. V lost 4 bases and J lost 4; bases outside the gene matches: 8. The CDR3 sequence is CASSYQRLAAYNEQFF. CDR3 sequence (DNA): TGTGCCAGCAGTTACCAACGACTAGCGGCTTACAATGAGCAGTTCTTC.

This chain links TRBV7-3 with TRBJ2-2; the D is unclear. Trimming took off 2 bases at V and 6 bases at J, with 7 bases between the two ends. Germline V gene lookup returns CDR1 SGHTA and CDR2 FQGTGA. The CDR3 sequence is 13 residues long. CDR3 in DNA: TGTGCCAGCAGCTTAGCTCTGTCCGGGGAGCTGTTTTTT. This encodes CASSLALSGELFF.

V is TRBV5-5 and J is TRBJ2-1; 9 positions agree with TRBD2. With V trimmed by 3 bases and J by 5 bases, 6 bases remained unmatched. Germline assignment: CDR1 SGHKS and CDR2 YYEKEE (reference sequence). This CDR3 contains 15 residues. In DNA, the CDR3 is TGTGCCAGCAGCTGGCGGGAGCGGGAGGACAATGAGCAGTTCTTC. It codes for CASSWREREDNEQFF.

The chain links TRBV6-6 to TRBJ2-5, with D perhaps TRBD1 or TRBD2 (5 bases each). This CDR3 is built from 13 residues. Deletions cut 7 bases from V and 5 bases from J, with 14 bases between. CDR1 and CDR2 from the germline V gene are MNHNY and SVGAGI (reference sequence). CDR3 nucleotides: TGTGCCAGCACCCGGGACCAGAGGGAGACCCAGTACTTC. Translating gives CASTRDQRETQYF.

CDR3 sequence reads: CASSQDWGGSHNEQFF. The CDR3 DNA reads TGCGCCAGCAGCCAAGATTGGGGGGGCTCTCACAATGAGCAGTTCTTC. The V and J genes are TRBV4-3 and TRBJ2-1, with D maybe TRBD2 (7 bases). Germline lookup yields CDR1 LGHNA and CDR2 YSLEER. Trimming left V 0 bases short and J 5 bases short, with 14 bases between. The CDR3 totals 16 residues.

The chain has TRBV7-6 and TRBJ2-7, with a weak D call TRBD2 (5 bases). V lost 3 bases and J 3 bases, leaving 9 bases between the germline ends. From germline, CDR1 is SGHVS and CDR2 FNYEAQ. The CDR3 contains 13 residues. CDR3 in amino acids: CASSFGRDYEQYF. CDR3 DNA: TGTGCCAGCAGCTTCGGACGGGACTACGAGCAGTACTTC.

The chain employs TRBV2 and TRBJ2-3; no definite D call. Trimming took 5 bases from V and 4 from J, leaving 4 bases between them. Germline assignment: CDR1 SNHLY and CDR2 FYNNEI. This CDR3 has 11 amino acids. CDR3 amino acids: CASSTADTQYF. The DNA for the CDR3 is TGTGCCAGCAGTACAGCAGATACGCAGTATTTT.

The J gene is TRBJ2-5, the V gene TRBV6-6; D uncertain. V lost 5 bases and J lost 3, with 16 bases in between. The CDR3 contains 15 residues. Germline CDR1 and CDR2: MNHNY and SVGAGI (reference sequence). The CDR3 loop reads CASSKPSTVKETQYF. The CDR3 DNA is TGTGCCAGCAGTAAACCATCGACGGTCAAAGAGACCCAGTACTTC.

This clone was seen a few times. The chain employs TRBV27 and TRBJ1-2, with TRBD1 matching over 10 bases. The length of the CDR3 is 15 residues. V shed 5 bases and J 8 bases; nucleotides not matched to a gene: 11. Germline lookup yields CDR1 MNHEY and CDR2 SMNVEV (reference sequence). Written as DNA, the CDR3 is TGTGCCAGCAGTCCGTACGACAGGGGGCGGCTAGGCTACACCTTC. Amino acid sequence: CASSPYDRGRLGYTF.

This clone was picked up a small number of times. The same CDR3 arises from other DNA sequences in this sample as well. The gene calls are TRBV11-3 and TRBJ2-1; D remains unclear. The germline V gene encodes CDR1 SGHNT and CDR2 YENEEA. V shed 1 base and J shed 5 bases, with 12 bases lying between them. CDR3 length equals 15 residues. DNA of the CDR3: TGTGCCAGCAGCTTAGGATTCAGGACCGACAATGAGCAGTTCTTC. Protein product: CASSLGFRTDNEQFF.

This clone was found a few times. Distinct nucleotide sequences in the sample also encode this CDR3. V is TRBV2 and J is TRBJ2-3; TRBD1 or TRBD2 may be the D gene (5 bases each). CDR1 is SNHLY, CDR2 FYNNEI, per germline. Trimming stripped 2 bases from V and 3 bases from J, with 9 bases between. There are 14 residues in the CDR3. CDR3 bases: TGTGCCAGCAGTGAACAGGGCGGGACAGATACGCAGTATTTT. It yields the protein CASSEQGGTDTQYF.

The chain joins TRBV11-3 to TRBJ2-3, with 7 bases matching TRBD2. CDR1 is SGHNT and CDR2 is YENEEA in the germline V gene. This CDR3 is 15 amino acids long. With V trimmed by 3 bases and J by 2 bases, 5 bases remained unmatched. The CDR3 DNA follows: TGTGCCAGCAGCTTTCGTGCGGGGGACACAGATACGCAGTATTTT. It yields the protein CASSFRAGDTDTQYF.

The chain carries TRBV5-1 and TRBJ2-7; D unresolved. The V and J ends lost 0 bases and 3 bases respectively, with 19 bases between them. There are 17 residues in the CDR3. Per germline, CDR1 SGHRS and CDR2 YFSETQ. The CDR3 reads CASSLGPHGPPYYEQYF. CDR3 in DNA: TGCGCCAGCAGCTTGGGGCCCCACGGCCCCCCCTACTACGAGCAGTACTTC. Supplemented by reference TRBV5-1 and TRBJ2-7, the full variable domain reads KAGVTQTPRYLIKTRGQQVTLSCSPISGHRSVSWYQQTPGQGLQFLFEYFSETQRNKGNFPGRFSGRQFSNSRSEMNVSTLELGDSALYLCASSLGPHGPPYYEQYFGPGTRLTVT.

This chain connects TRBV5-4 to TRBJ1-1, with D possibly matching TRBD1 (5 bases). Trimming shortened V by 4 bases and J by 3 bases, and 16 bases separated the two germline ends. CDR3 length: 15 amino acids. Germline CDR1 reads SGHNT; CDR2 reads YYREEE (reference sequence). The CDR3 loop is CASSASRDRDTEAFF. CDR3 DNA: TGTGCCAGCAGCGCAAGCAGGGACCGCGACACTGAAGCTTTCTTT.

The chain joins TRBV18 to TRBJ2-7, with 8 bases that match TRBD2. Germline V lookup: CDR1 KGHSH, CDR2 LQKENI. Unmatched junction bases numbered 4, after V lost 0 bases and J lost 3 bases. The CDR3 runs to 15 residues. The CDR3 bases are TGTGCCAGCTCACCACCAGCGGGAGCTAACTACGAGCAGTACTTC. Translated: CASSPPAGANYEQYF.

The J gene is TRBJ2-5, the V gene TRBV28; either TRBD1 or TRBD2 may fit D (6 bases each). The CDR3 is 15 residues long. Between the trimmed V and J ends, which lost 6 bases and 1 base, there was a span of 15 bases. The germline V gene has CDR1 MDHEN and CDR2 SYDVKM. CDR3 nucleotides: TGTGCCAGCAGGGGACTCGACAGGCCCCAAGAGACCCAGTACTTC. It yields the protein CASRGLDRPQETQYF.

The chain uses TRBV7-3 and TRBJ2-3, with a weak D call TRBD1 (7 bases). The V end was cut by 5 bases, the J end by 0 bases, with 12 bases between. The CDR3 sequence is 15 residues long. Per the germline V gene, CDR1 is SGHTA and CDR2 is FQGTGA. CDR3 sequence (DNA): TGTGCCAGCAGCCAGACAGGGACTAGCACAGATACGCAGTATTTT. Amino acid sequence: CASSQTGTSTDTQYF. Full variable domain (outside the CDR3, taken from reference TRBV7-3 and TRBJ2-3): GAGVSQTPSNKVTEKGKYVELRCDPISGHTALYWYRQSLGQGPEFLIYFQGTGAADDSGLPNDRFFAVRPEGSVSTLKIQRTERGDSAVYLCASSQTGTSTDTQYFGPGTRLTVL.

This chain connects TRBV9 to TRBJ2-2; 8 positions match TRBD2. The germline V gene encodes CDR1 SGDLS and CDR2 YYNGEE. This CDR3 comprises 14 residues. The ends lost 7 bases at V and 5 bases at J; junction bases unmatched: 7. CDR3 loop: CASSDGRGTGELFF. The CDR3 DNA is TGTGCCAGCTCAGACGGGAGGGGTACCGGGGAGCTGTTTTTT.

The V call is TRBV27, the J call TRBJ2-1; D not resolved. V dropped 5 bases and J dropped 2 bases, with 13 bases sitting between them. CDR3 length: 15 amino acids. Germline CDR1 and CDR2: MNHEY and SMNVEV (reference sequence). The CDR3 region has the DNA TGTGCCAGCAGTCCCCACCAGGCCCCCTACAATGAGCAGTTCTTC. Its translation is CASSPHQAPYNEQFF.

In the case of this clone: The identical CDR3 is also encoded by other nucleotide sequences in the sample. CDR3 in amino acids: CASSPGPNTEAFF. The CDR3 bases are TGCGCCAGCAGCCCGGGACCGAACACTGAAGCTTTCTTT. The V and J genes are TRBV5-1 and TRBJ1-1; D is perhaps TRBD1 (5 bases). Looked up from germline, CDR1 is SGHRS and CDR2 is YFSETQ. Trimming removed 4 bases at V and 1 base at J, with 8 bases between. The CDR3 runs 13 residues.

The rearrangement uses TRBV19 and TRBJ1-5; D is undetermined. The CDR3 has 12 amino acids. CDR1 and CDR2 (germline): LNHDA, SQIVND (reference sequence). The V end lost 0 bases, the J end lost 12 bases, and 9 bases lay between the germline ends. CDR3 sequence reads: CASSIEARSQHF. CDR3 bases: TGTGCCAGTAGTATAGAGGCTAGGAGCCAGCATTTT.

The chain joins TRBV5-1 to TRBJ1-4; D is ambiguous. Germline V CDR1 and CDR2: SGHRS, YFSETQ. The CDR3 extends over 16 amino acids. Deletions cut 1 base from V and 5 bases from J, with 15 bases between. The CDR3 DNA is TGCGCCAGCAGCTTGCAAATGACGGGTACAAATGAAAAACTGTTTTTT. Translation: CASSLQMTGTNEKLFF.

This clone has more than one count but fewer than ten. The rearrangement uses TRBV5-4 and TRBJ2-7, with TRBD2 matching over 13 bases. The CDR3 covers 16 residues. The germline V gene has CDR1 SGHNT and CDR2 YYREEE (reference sequence). V shed 5 bases, J shed 3 bases, and the junction held 8 bases outside the gene matches. The CDR3 loop reads CASSSRTSGSGYEQYF. CDR3 nucleotides: TGTGCCAGCAGTTCGAGGACTAGCGGGAGCGGCTACGAGCAGTACTTC.

The gene calls are TRBV18 and TRBJ1-1; 7 bases agree with TRBD1. The CDR3 is made up of 14 amino acids. Per germline, CDR1 KGHSH and CDR2 LQKENI. Trimming removed 1 base from V and 7 bases from J; junction bases left unmatched: 6. The CDR3 region is CASSPQPDRVEAFF. The CDR3 coding sequence is TGTGCCAGCTCACCACAGCCCGACAGGGTTGAAGCTTTCTTT.

This clone was found many times. The chain is built from TRBV4-2 and TRBJ1-5, with D hard to call. Trimming took 4 bases from V and 2 from J, leaving 18 bases between them. CDR3 length: 17 amino acids. CDR1 LGHNA and CDR2 YNFKEQ come from the germline V gene. The CDR3 spells CASSPNFLIGGNQPQHF. The CDR3 DNA reads as TGTGCCAGCAGCCCCAACTTTCTTATTGGGGGCAATCAGCCCCAGCATTTT.

This clone was detected ten times or more. Other DNA sequences from this sample encode an identical CDR3 as well. The chain combines TRBV28 with TRBJ1-3; D call uncertain. The V end lost 6 bases, the J end lost 4 bases, and 7 bases lay between the germline ends. CDR1 is MDHEN, CDR2 SYDVKM, per germline. The CDR3 loop spans 12 amino acids. CDR3 DNA sequence: TGTGCCAGCAGATCGTCCGGAAACACCATATATTTT. Translation: CASRSSGNTIYF.

The chain has TRBV18 and TRBJ1-5; 8 bases match TRBD1. This CDR3 comprises 16 residues. V lost 4 bases to trimming and J lost 0 bases; unmatched junction nucleotides: 5. Germline CDR1 KGHSH, CDR2 LQKENI. CDR3 sequence reads: CASSQQGGNSNQPQHF. As DNA, the CDR3 is TGTGCCAGCTCACAACAGGGGGGAAATAGCAATCAGCCCCAGCATTTT.

This clone appeared once. The gene calls are TRBV2 and TRBJ2-5, with TRBD1 identical over 8 bases. CDR1 and CDR2 (germline): SNHLY, FYNNEI. This CDR3 spans 13 amino acids. The J segment lost 5 bases and the V segment lost 6 bases, leaving 5 bases of the junction unmatched. This CDR3 reads CASRAGGGETQYF. The CDR3 nucleotides are TGTGCCAGCAGGGCAGGGGGCGGTGAGACCCAGTACTTC.